Below, 7 T cell receptor beta chains from the same sample are listed, as sequenced in a study of OX40 agonist ivuxolimab in advanced cancers. The table came from immunoSEQ multiplex PCR; TCRdb's copy has only in-frame clones and leaves some out. The repertoire holds approximately 44,000 clones, with 84% as singletons. Sample: CD4+ or CD8+ T cells sorted from blood, taken in a trial of the OX40 agonist ivuxolimab. The receptors derive from an adult with an advanced solid tumor such as melanoma, head and neck, liver or kidney cancer.

This clone showed up just once. The chain carries TRBV6-6 and TRBJ2-7; 13 nucleotides align to TRBD2. CDR3 size: 16 residues. From germline, CDR1 is MNHNY and CDR2 SVGAGI (reference sequence). Trimming removed 6 bases from V and 5 bases from J; junction bases left unmatched: 10. CDR3 loop: CASSSTSGGISNEQYF. The CDR3 DNA follows: TGTGCCAGCAGCTCGACTAGCGGGGGGATTAGCAACGAGCAGTACTTC.

The chain employs TRBV19 and TRBJ2-1; 14 bases map to TRBD2. Germline assignment: CDR1 LNHDA and CDR2 SQIVND (reference sequence). The junction had 8 bases not matched to a gene; V was cut back by 3 bases and J by 7 bases. The length of the CDR3 is 17 residues. In DNA, the CDR3 is TGTGCCAGTAGTATCGGGACTAGCGGGAGTTTGCCGAATGAGCAGTTCTTC. It yields the protein CASSIGTSGSLPNEQFF.

The gene calls are TRBV7-8 and TRBJ2-2; 10 bases line up with TRBD2. There are 15 residues in the CDR3. The trim removed 5 bases at V and 5 bases at J, leaving 5 bases unmatched. Germline CDR1 and CDR2: SGHVS and FQNEAQ. CDR3 DNA sequence: TGTGCCAGCAGCCGTCTAGCGGGAGAGACCGGGGAGCTGTTTTTT. It translates to CASSRLAGETGELFF.

This chain connects TRBV11-2 to TRBJ2-4, with D possibly being TRBD2 (6 bases). CDR1 and CDR2 from the germline V gene are SGHAT and FQNNGV. With 1 base removed from V and 1 base from J, the gap between germline ends came to 8 bases. The CDR3 runs 15 residues. The CDR3 nucleotides are TGTGCCAGCAGCTTAGCGGGAGTGGCCAAAAACATTCAGTACTTC. Its translation is CASSLAGVAKNIQYF.

The chain uses TRBV4-3 and TRBJ2-7; no clear D. Trimming left V 0 bases short and J 0 bases short, with 6 bases between. The CDR3 is 14 residues long. Germline loops: CDR1 LGHNA, CDR2 YSLEER. As DNA, the CDR3 is TGCGCCAGCAGCCAAGACGACTTCTCCTACGAGCAGTACTTC. Its translation: CASSQDDFSYEQYF.

The V gene is TRBV7-9, the J gene TRBJ2-7; 10 bases agree with TRBD1. With V trimmed by 5 bases and J by 1 base, 8 bases remained unmatched. Germline CDR1 is SEHNR and CDR2 is FQNEAQ (reference sequence). This CDR3 comprises 16 residues. The CDR3 is CASSPMTGGASYEQYF. The CDR3 nucleotides read TGTGCCAGCAGCCCCATGACAGGGGGCGCTTCCTACGAGCAGTACTTC.

V and J are TRBV15 and TRBJ1-1, with D perhaps TRBD1 (5 bases). V was shortened by 1 base and J by 5 bases, with 11 bases between the two germline ends. The CDR3 sequence is 14 residues long. Germline V CDR1 and CDR2: LNHNV, YYDKDF (reference sequence). The CDR3 here is CATSRGVGETEAFF. CDR3 DNA sequence: TGTGCCACCAGCAGAGGGGTAGGGGAAACTGAAGCTTTCTTT.